Shown below are 19 T cell receptor beta chains from a single sample sequenced in a study of T cell repertoires in cytomegalovirus infection. Their antigens are not known. MiXCR was run by TCRdb on the reads, yielding one entry per CDR3 protein. The sample lists 680,000 or so distinct CDR3 sequences, approximately 33% occurring once. Sample: cultured PBMCs, taken from culture after CMV antigen stimulation. Receptors originate from a human donor in good health (CMV status not recorded). Some clones in this sample may be carry-over from other donors' samples.

The chain carries TRBV7-8 and TRBJ1-5, with TRBD1 as a possible D gene (5 bases). There are 15 residues in the CDR3. CDR1 is SGHVS, CDR2 FQNEAQ, per germline. Trimming left V 1 base short and J 9 bases short, with 16 bases between. CDR3 in DNA: TGTGCCAGCAGCTTAGGTCGGGGCCGATTCGGGCCCCAGCATTTT. Its protein is CASSLGRGRFGPQHF.

In its sample, this clonotype was seen a few times. The chain combines TRBV7-2 with TRBJ2-2, with TRBD1 matching over 11 bases. J was trimmed by 5 bases and V by 4 bases; bases with no gene match: 9. This CDR3 region has 17 residues. The germline V gene has CDR1 SGHTA and CDR2 FQGNSA. CDR3 sequence: CASSSKAGTGGTGELFF. The DNA of the CDR3 is TGTGCCAGCAGCTCGAAGGCCGGGACAGGGGGTACCGGGGAGCTGTTTTTT.

V is TRBV19 and J is TRBJ1-5; a weak D match, TRBD1 (5 bases). The CDR3 contains 13 residues. The germline gives CDR1 LNHDA, CDR2 SQIVND (reference sequence). The V end lost 5 bases, the J end lost 6 bases, and 11 bases lay between the germline ends. CDR3 sequence reads: CASSWVGGQPQHF. In DNA form, the CDR3 reads TGTGCCAGTAGTTGGGTTGGGGGTCAGCCCCAGCATTTT.

CDR3 DNA sequence: TGTGCCAGTCGAGTACAGGGGGCCGTGGAGACCCAGTACTTC. The encoded protein is CASRVQGAVETQYF. The chain recombines TRBV6-1 with TRBJ2-5; 9 bases line up with TRBD1. Germline CDR1 reads MNHNS; CDR2 reads SASEGT. The V and J ends lost 9 bases and 5 bases, in that order; junction bases with no gene match: 10. There are 14 residues in the CDR3.

This clonotype has a single count. The V gene is TRBV27, the J gene TRBJ2-7; D possibly corresponds to TRBD1 (6 bases). V was shortened by 6 bases and J by 0 bases, with 15 bases between the two germline ends. The germline V gene has CDR1 MNHEY and CDR2 SMNVEV (reference sequence). The CDR3 sequence is 15 residues long. CDR3 protein: CASRTGTTYSYEQYF. Written as DNA, the CDR3 is TGTGCCAGCAGAACCGGGACAACCTACTCCTACGAGCAGTACTTC.

This clonotype was counted only a few times. The rearrangement joins TRBV12-3 or TRBV12-4 to TRBJ1-2; unclear D gene. The CDR3 covers 12 residues. The V gene lost 6 bases and the J gene lost 4 bases, with 9 bases spanning the gap. The CDR3 DNA follows: TGTGCCAGCAGGGCTAGCGGCTATGGCTACACCTTC. Protein product: CASRASGYGYTF.

This sequence joins TRBV11-2 and TRBJ2-2; D remains ambiguous. The length of the CDR3 is 13 residues. CDR1 is SGHAT, CDR2 FQNNGV, per germline. V was pared by 2 bases and J by 3 bases, with 4 bases between. CDR3 coding DNA: TGTGCCAGCAGCTTAATTGACACCGGGGAGCTGTTTTTT. This gives the protein CASSLIDTGELFF.

A single count supports this clonotype. The J gene is TRBJ2-7, the V gene TRBV6-5, with D hard to call. V was shortened by 0 bases and J by 7 bases, with 13 bases between the two germline ends. In germline, CDR1 is MNHEY, CDR2 SVGAGI. The CDR3 has 14 residues. The CDR3 DNA reads TGTGCCAGCAGTTACTCGGAAGGGTTGGCGGAGCAGTACTTC. This translates into CASSYSEGLAEQYF.

There are many counts of this clonotype. The rearrangement joins TRBV7-8 to TRBJ1-5, with D perhaps matching TRBD1 (5 bases). Trimming removed 0 bases from V and 1 base from J, with 19 bases in between. The germline V gene has CDR1 SGHVS and CDR2 FQNEAQ. The CDR3 is 19 amino acids. CDR3 sequence (DNA): TGTGCCAGCAGCTTAGCGGCAGGGTGGAGGGACGCGAGCAATCAGCCCCAGCATTTT. Amino acid sequence: CASSLAAGWRDASNQPQHF.

There are a few counts of this clonotype. The chain links TRBV7-8 to TRBJ1-6; no clear D gene. The germline V gene has CDR1 SGHVS and CDR2 FQNEAQ. The germline V and J ends were trimmed by 3 bases and 8 bases, with 8 bases remaining between them. This CDR3 comprises 13 residues. The CDR3 spells CASSFQRDSPLHF. As DNA, the CDR3 is TGTGCCAGCAGCTTCCAACGGGATTCACCCCTCCACTTT.

The chain recombines TRBV20-1 with TRBJ1-2; TRBD1 matches 8 bases. The CDR3 runs 16 residues. CDR1 and CDR2 from the germline V gene are DFQATT and SNEGSKA (reference sequence). The CDR3 DNA reads TGCATCCCCCTTCGGACAGGGTTGGGTTTGGACTATGGCTACACCTTC. It yields the protein CIPLRTGLGLDYGYTF.

The chain combines TRBV7-4 with TRBJ1-5; no reliable D call. This CDR3 region has 15 residues. V dropped 4 bases and J dropped 7 bases, with 17 bases sitting between them. Germline CDR1 reads SGHVT; CDR2 reads SQSDAQ. The CDR3: CASSYQTGHGQPQHF. DNA of the CDR3: TGTGCCAGCAGCTACCAAACCGGTCATGGCCAGCCCCAGCATTTT.

This clonotype appeared a few times. This rearrangement joins TRBV10-3 to TRBJ2-1; no definite D call. In germline, CDR1 is ENHRY, CDR2 SYGVKD. There are 13 residues in the CDR3. Trimming cost V 0 bases and J 8 bases, with 8 bases left between them. The CDR3 loop reads CAISESQDDEQFF. The CDR3 coding sequence is TGTGCCATCAGTGAGTCGCAGGATGATGAGCAGTTCTTC.

Notes on this clonotype: Without the conserved terminal phenylalanine or tryptophan, this CDR3 likely stems from a read error. The chain is built from TRBV7-6 and TRBJ2-3; D is perhaps TRBD2 (5 bases). V lost 0 bases and J lost 1, with 5 bases in between. CDR3 length: 14 amino acids. From germline, CDR1 is SGHVS and CDR2 FNYEAQ. CDR3 loop: CASSLAGGTDTQYY. CDR3 DNA: TGTGCCAGCAGCTTAGCCGGGGGCACAGATACGCAGTATTAT.

The chain has TRBV12-3 or TRBV12-4 and TRBJ2-2; 10 bases match TRBD2. This CDR3 has 14 amino acids. The trim removed 5 bases at V and 5 bases at J, leaving 2 bases unmatched. CDR3 nucleotides: TGTGCCAGCAGTCCGGGACTAGCGACCGGGGAGCTGTTTTTT. It specifies CASSPGLATGELFF.

CDR3 residues: CAAWDRGNYGYTF. CDR3 nucleotides: TGTGCCGCATGGGACAGGGGGAACTATGGCTACACCTTC. The chain links TRBV5-4 to TRBJ1-2; the match to TRBD1 covers 11 bases. The germline V gene encodes CDR1 SGHNT and CDR2 YYREEE (reference sequence). CDR3 length equals 13 residues. V trimming: 10 bases; J trimming: 2 bases; junction bases outside the gene matches: 4.

Ten or more counts support this clonotype. The chain carries TRBV2 and TRBJ2-1; 13 bases are a match to TRBD2. Germline CDR1 reads SNHLY; CDR2 reads FYNNEI. V lost 6 bases and J lost 4; bases outside the gene matches: 3. The CDR3 loop spans 15 amino acids. The CDR3 sequence is CASRRLAGGYNEQFF. Written as DNA, the CDR3 is TGTGCCAGCAGGCGACTAGCGGGAGGTTACAATGAGCAGTTCTTC.

This clonotype was counted ten times or more. This chain links TRBV7-2 with TRBJ2-1, with TRBD2 as a possible D gene (5 bases). Deletions cut 5 bases from V and 7 bases from J, with 15 bases between. The CDR3 has 14 amino acids. Germline V gene lookup returns CDR1 SGHTA and CDR2 FQGNSA. CDR3 coding DNA: TGTGCCAGCAGCCCTAGCCTCGGGATGAATGAGCAGTTCTTC. Protein product: CASSPSLGMNEQFF.

This clonotype was seen a few times. The V gene is TRBV6-1, the J gene TRBJ1-6; D is undetermined. The ends were cut back, 4 bases at V and 0 bases at J, with 10 bases in the middle. This CDR3 comprises 16 residues. Looked up from germline, CDR1 is MNHNS and CDR2 is SASEGT. This chain's CDR3 is CASSGKVISYNSPLHF. DNA of the CDR3: TGTGCCAGCAGTGGGAAGGTTATCTCCTATAATTCACCCCTCCACTTT.